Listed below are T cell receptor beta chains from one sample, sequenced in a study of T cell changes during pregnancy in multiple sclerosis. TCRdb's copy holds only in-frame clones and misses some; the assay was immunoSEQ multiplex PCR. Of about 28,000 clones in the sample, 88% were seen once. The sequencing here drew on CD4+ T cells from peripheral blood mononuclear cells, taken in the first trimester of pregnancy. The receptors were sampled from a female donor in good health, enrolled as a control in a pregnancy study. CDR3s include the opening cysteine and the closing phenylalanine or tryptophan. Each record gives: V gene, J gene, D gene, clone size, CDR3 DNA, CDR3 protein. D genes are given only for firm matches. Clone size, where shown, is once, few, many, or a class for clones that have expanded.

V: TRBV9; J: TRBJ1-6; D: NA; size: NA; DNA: TGTGCCAGCAGCGAGGGGCCGAAGGTGGATTCACCCCTCCACTTT; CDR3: CASSEGPKVDSPLHF
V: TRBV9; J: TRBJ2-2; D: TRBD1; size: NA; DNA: TGTGCCAGCAGCGCCTCACAGGGGGCTGGCGGGGAGCTGTTTTTT; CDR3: CASSASQGAGGELFF
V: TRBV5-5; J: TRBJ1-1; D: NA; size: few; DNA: TGTGCCAGCAGCTCATTCAACACTGAAGCTTTCTTT; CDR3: CASSSFNTEAFF
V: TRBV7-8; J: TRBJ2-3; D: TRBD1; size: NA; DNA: TGTGCCAGCAGCCCGACAGGGCCCACAGATACGCAGTATTTT; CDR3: CASSPTGPTDTQYF
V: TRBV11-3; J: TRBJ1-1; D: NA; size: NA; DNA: TGTGCCAGCCGAGCCGAAGGGGGGGTCTCGAACACTGAAGCTTTCTTT; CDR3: CASRAEGGVSNTEAFF
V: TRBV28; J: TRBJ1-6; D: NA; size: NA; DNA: TGTGCCAGCAGCAAGGTACAGGATAATTCACCCCTCCACTTT; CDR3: CASSKVQDNSPLHF
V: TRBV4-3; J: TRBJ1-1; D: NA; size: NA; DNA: TGCGCCAGCAGCCAACAGACAGGATTCACTGAAGCTTTCTTT; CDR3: CASSQQTGFTEAFF
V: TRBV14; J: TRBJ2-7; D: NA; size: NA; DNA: TGTGCCAGTGCGGGTCCCCCGAACCAAAACGAGCAGTACTTC; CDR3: CASAGPPNQNEQYF
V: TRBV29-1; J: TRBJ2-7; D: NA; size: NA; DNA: TGCAGCGTTGCCACAGGGTCTAACTACGAGCAGTACTTC; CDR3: CSVATGSNYEQYF
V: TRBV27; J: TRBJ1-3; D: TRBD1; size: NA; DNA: TGTGCCAGCAGTCAATCCTCCGGGACAGGGGTCCCCTCTGGAAACACCATATATTTT; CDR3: CASSQSSGTGVPSGNTIYF
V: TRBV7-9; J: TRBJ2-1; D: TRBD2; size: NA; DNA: TGTGCCAGCAGCTTCGTACCTAGCGGGGGAATGGGGTATGAGCAGTTCTTC; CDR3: CASSFVPSGGMGYEQFF
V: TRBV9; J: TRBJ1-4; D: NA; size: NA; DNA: TGTGCCAGCAGCGTAGGGGGGGGGCCGAATGAAAAACTGTTTTTT; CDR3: CASSVGGGPNEKLFF
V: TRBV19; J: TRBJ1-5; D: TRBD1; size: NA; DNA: TGTGCCAGTAGTACCACAGGGGGCAGTCAGCCCCAGCATTTT; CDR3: CASSTTGGSQPQHF
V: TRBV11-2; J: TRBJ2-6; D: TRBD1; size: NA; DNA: TGTGCCAGCAGCTTAGCGGGACAGACCAACGTCCTGACTTTC; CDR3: CASSLAGQTNVLTF
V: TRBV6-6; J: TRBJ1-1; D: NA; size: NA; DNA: TGTGCCAGCAGTTACGCTCCGGACAGCCTAGGTACTCAAGCTTTCTTT; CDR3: CASSYAPDSLGTQAFF
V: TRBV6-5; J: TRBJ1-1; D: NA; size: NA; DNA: TGTGCCAGCAGCCCATCGACAGGCATGAACACTGAAGCTTTCTTT; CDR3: CASSPSTGMNTEAFF
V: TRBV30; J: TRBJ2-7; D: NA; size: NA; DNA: TGTGCCTGGAGTGTAGTTACACGGGGGTTGTCTGCTTACGAGCAGTACTTC; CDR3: CAWSVVTRGLSAYEQYF
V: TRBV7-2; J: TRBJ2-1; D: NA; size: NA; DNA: TGTGCCAGCAGCAAACCGCCCAGGGAAGAGCAGTTCTTC; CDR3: CASSKPPREEQFF
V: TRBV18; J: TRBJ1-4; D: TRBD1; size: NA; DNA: TGTGCCAGCTCATCGACAGGGGCGAATGAAAAACTGTTTTTT; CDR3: CASSSTGANEKLFF
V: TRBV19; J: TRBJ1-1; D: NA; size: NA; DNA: TGTGCCACCCAGGGGTCCCCCTGGCACACTGAAGCTTTCTTT; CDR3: CATQGSPWHTEAFF
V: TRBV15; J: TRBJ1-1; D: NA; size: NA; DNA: TGTGCCACCAGCACAATCGACACACTGAACACTGAAGCTTTCTTT; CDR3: CATSTIDTLNTEAFF
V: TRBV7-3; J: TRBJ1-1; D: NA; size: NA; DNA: TGTGCCAGCAGCCTAAGACGTCCGACAGCGAACACTGAAGCTTTCTTT; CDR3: CASSLRRPTANTEAFF
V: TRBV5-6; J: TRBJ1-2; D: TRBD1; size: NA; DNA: TGTGCCAGCAGTGGGACAGGGGATAACTATGGCTACACCTTC; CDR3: CASSGTGDNYGYTF
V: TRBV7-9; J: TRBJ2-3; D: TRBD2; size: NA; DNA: TGTGCCAGCAGCCCGTCGGGGGGGGGAGATACGCAGTATTTT; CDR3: CASSPSGGGDTQYF
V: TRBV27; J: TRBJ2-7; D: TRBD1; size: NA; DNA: TGTGCCAGCAGTTACCGGGACAGGACCTACGAGCAGTACTTC; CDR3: CASSYRDRTYEQYF
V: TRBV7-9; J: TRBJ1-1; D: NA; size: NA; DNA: TGTGCCAGCAGCTTGGGCCAGGAAGCTTTCTTT; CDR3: CASSLGQEAFF
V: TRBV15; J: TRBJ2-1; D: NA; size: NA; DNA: TGTGCCACCAGCAGAGATGCTCAGGGGTCGGTGGATGAGCAGTTCTTC; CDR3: CATSRDAQGSVDEQFF
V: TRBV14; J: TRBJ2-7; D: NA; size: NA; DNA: TGTGCCAGCAGCCAAGATCTCAGCCCAGGGTACTCCTACGAGCAGTACTTC; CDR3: CASSQDLSPGYSYEQYF
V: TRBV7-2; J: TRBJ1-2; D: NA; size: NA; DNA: TGTGCCAGCAGCCGTTTTAGGACAGCGGAGCATGGCTACACCTTC; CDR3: CASSRFRTAEHGYTF
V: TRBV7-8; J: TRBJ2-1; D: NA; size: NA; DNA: TGTGCCAGCAGCTTAGGGACAGACAATGAGCAGTTCTTC; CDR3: CASSLGTDNEQFF
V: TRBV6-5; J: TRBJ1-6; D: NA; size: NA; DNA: TGTGCCAGCACGAGTAGCTCCTATAATTCACCCCTCCACTTT; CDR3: CASTSSSYNSPLHF
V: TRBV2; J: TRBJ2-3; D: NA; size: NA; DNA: TGTGCCAGCAGTATACAGGTCGATACGCAGTATTTT; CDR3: CASSIQVDTQYF
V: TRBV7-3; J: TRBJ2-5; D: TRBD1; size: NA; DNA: TGTGCCAGCAGCCCACAGGGGGCGGGAGAGACCCAGTACTTC; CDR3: CASSPQGAGETQYF
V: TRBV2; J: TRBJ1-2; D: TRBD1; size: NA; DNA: TGTGCCTGCACAGGGGGCGAAGGTTATGGCTACACCTTC; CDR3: CACTGGEGYGYTF
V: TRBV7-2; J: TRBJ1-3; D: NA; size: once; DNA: TGTGCCAGCAGCTTAGGAGCCTCGAGCTCTGGAAACACCATATATTTT; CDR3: CASSLGASSSGNTIYF
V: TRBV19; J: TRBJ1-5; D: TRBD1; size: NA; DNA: TGTGCCAGTAGTATCCCGACAGGGGAATATCAGCCCCAGCATTTT; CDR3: CASSIPTGEYQPQHF
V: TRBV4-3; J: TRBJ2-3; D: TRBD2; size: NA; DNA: TGCGCCAGCAGCCAAGAGTGGCGGGGGGGCACAGATACGCAGTATTTT; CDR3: CASSQEWRGGTDTQYF
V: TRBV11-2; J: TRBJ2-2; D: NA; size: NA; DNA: TGTGCCAGCAGCCAGACGGGGTACGGGGAGCTGTTTTTT; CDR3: CASSQTGYGELFF
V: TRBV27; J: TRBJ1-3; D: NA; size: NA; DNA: TGTGCCAGCCGCCCACAGGGTACCGGAAACACCATATATTTT; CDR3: CASRPQGTGNTIYF